This TCR beta chain was sequenced in a study of shared clonotypes between healthy human individuals. About the study: Contributing individuals were a couple of females and three males aged 18 to 49.

In the naive CD8 group, cells lacked CD45RO and were positively selected for CCR7, so terminally differentiated effector memory CD45RA+ cells were left out. In the authors' methods: Sequence data from immunoSEQ were junction-only and lacked quality scores; consequently, filtering differed. Assay used: immunoSEQ multiplex PCR; TCRdb lists only in-frame clones, some missing. V, J and clone size are those of that table, while D and trimming were read from the DNA. The sample has approximately 650,000 clones; 95% to 96% are singletons. With respect to this clone: The antigen is undetermined.

The study, taken as a whole, reports: Around 5.3% of naive CD4 clonotypes were shared across several donors.

The TCR sequence derives from a woman aged 25 to 39 in good health. The source material was naive CD8+ T cells sorted from blood.

The CDR3 bases are TGTGCCAGCAGCTTAGAACAAGTACATGGATATGGCTACACCTTC. As protein: CASSLEQVHGYGYTF. The V gene is TRBV7-9, the J gene TRBJ1-2; D gene ambiguous. Germline V lookup: CDR1 SEHNR, CDR2 FQNEAQ (reference sequence). This CDR3 has 15 amino acids. V lost 1 base and J lost 5, with 14 bases in between.